A single sample is the source of the 22 T cell receptor beta chains below, sequenced in a study of blood T cell repertoires in COVID-19. Sequenced by immunoSEQ multiplex PCR; TCRdb stores in-frame clones only, minus some. Of tens of thousands of clones listed, 85% to 95% are singletons. Sequencing used peripheral blood. The receptors were sampled from a human donor in a cohort sampled during active COVID-19.

Only one count was recorded for this clone. The rearrangement joins TRBV7-2 to TRBJ1-4; D might be TRBD1 (6 bases). The CDR3 runs 14 residues. Trimming removed 2 bases from V and 8 bases from J, with 12 bases in between. Germline assignment: CDR1 SGHTA and CDR2 FQGNSA. CDR3 in amino acids: CASSLTGQKEKLFF. CDR3 DNA: TGTGCCAGCAGCTTAACAGGACAGAAAGAAAAACTGTTTTTT.

The chain couples TRBV25-1 to TRBJ2-1; 15 bases agree with TRBD2. CDR3 length: 15 amino acids. With 5 bases clipped from V and 9 bases from J, the junction kept 5 bases outside the gene matches. In germline, CDR1 is MGHDK, CDR2 SYGVNS. The CDR3 loop is CASSKQGLAGGEQFF. DNA for the CDR3: TGTGCCAGCAGTAAACAGGGACTAGCGGGAGGTGAGCAGTTCTTC. Combining the CDR3 with reference TRBV25-1 and TRBJ2-1 gives the whole variable domain EADIYQTPRYLVIGTGKKITLECSQTMGHDKMYWYQQDPGMELHLIHYSYGVNSTEKGDLSSESTVSRIRTEHFPLTLESARPSHTSQYLCASSKQGLAGGEQFFGPGTRLTVL.

The rearrangement links TRBV6-5 to TRBJ2-7; TRBD1 might be the D (6 bases). This CDR3 is 15 amino acids long. The germline CDR1 and CDR2 sequences are MNHEY and SVGAGI. Trimming took off 7 bases at V and 4 bases at J, with 20 bases between the two ends. The CDR3 coding sequence is TGTGCCAGCATGCGCAGGGGATCTGGTTGGTACGAGCAGTACTTC. Amino acid sequence: CASMRRGSGWYEQYF.

The CDR3 here is CASSNYQPQHF. DNA for the CDR3: TGTGCCAGCAGTAACTATCAGCCCCAGCATTTT. The chain carries TRBV28 and TRBJ1-5; D unclear. CDR3 length: 11 residues. Germline lookup yields CDR1 MDHEN and CDR2 SYDVKM. V dropped 5 bases and J dropped 5 bases, with 4 bases sitting between them.

This chain uses TRBV9 with TRBJ1-2; unclear D gene. The V gene's germline CDR1 is SGDLS and CDR2 YYNGEE. The CDR3 runs 12 residues. Trimming removed 1 base at V and 4 bases at J, with 5 bases between. Here the CDR3 reads CASSVQFYGYTF. The CDR3 nucleotides are TGTGCCAGCAGCGTACAGTTCTATGGCTACACCTTC. The full variable domain, in which reference TRBV9 and TRBJ1-2 provide the parts outside the CDR3, is DSGVTQTPKHLITATGQRVTLRCSPRSGDLSVYWYQQSLDQGLQFLIQYYNGEERAKGNILERFSAQQFPDLHSELNLSSLELGDSALYFCASSVQFYGYTFGSGTRLTVV.

This chain joins TRBV28 and TRBJ1-1; D may be TRBD1 (5 bases). The V end lost 6 bases, the J end lost 6 bases, and 14 bases lay between the germline ends. The CDR3 sequence is 13 residues long. Germline loops: CDR1 MDHEN, CDR2 SYDVKM. CDR3 region: CASRMGGESEAFF. CDR3 bases: TGTGCCAGCAGGATGGGGGGTGAGTCTGAAGCTTTCTTT.

This chain links TRBV28 with TRBJ1-4, with D uncertain. V lost 3 bases, J lost 0 bases, and 5 bases lay in between. The CDR3 has 14 amino acids. The germline V gene has CDR1 MDHEN and CDR2 SYDVKM. CDR3 residues: CASSLPATNEKLFF. The CDR3 DNA sequence: TGTGCCAGCAGTTTGCCAGCAACTAATGAAAAACTGTTTTTT.

The rearrangement links TRBV12-2 to TRBJ2-5; TRBD2, the table's D call, lacks a check against the DNA. TRBV12-2 is termed a pseudogene. The CDR3 has 18 residues. CDR3: CASRCEREVSPVRETQYF. CDR3 bases: TGTGCAAGTCGATGTGAGCGGGAGGTTTCCCCAGTCAGAGAGACCCAGTACTTC.

The genes are TRBV19 and TRBJ1-6; maybe TRBD1 (5 bases). Germline V gene data show CDR1 as LNHDA and CDR2 as SQIVND (reference sequence). V lost 3 bases to trimming and J lost 12 bases, with 12 bases between them. The CDR3 length is 13 residues. In nucleotides, the CDR3 is TGTGCCAGTAGTATTGGCGACAGACAACCCCTCCACTTT. This encodes CASSIGDRQPLHF. The variable domain in full, completed from reference TRBV19 and TRBJ1-6, reads DGGITQSPKYLFRKEGQNVTLSCEQNLNHDAMYWYRQDPGQGLRLIYYSQIVNDFQKGDIAEGYSVSREKKESFPLTVTSAQKNPTAFYLCASSIGDRQPLHFGNGTRLTVT.

The V and J genes are TRBV6-5 and TRBJ1-1; 9 nucleotides agree with TRBD1. Germline V gene sequence: CDR1 MNHEY, CDR2 SVGAGI. CDR3 length: 14 amino acids. Trimming at V came to 4 bases and at J to 11 bases, leaving 11 bases not matched to a gene. The CDR3 DNA is TGTGCCAGCAGTTCACGGGGGACAGGGTTGTGGGCTTTCTTT. This codes for CASSSRGTGLWAFF.

CDR3 sequence: CASSYDTGTSGGPKKNTGELFF. Here the CDR3 DNA reads TGTGCCAGCAGCTATGACACCGGGACTAGCGGGGGGCCTAAAAAGAACACCGGGGAGCTGTTTTTT. J is TRBJ2-2 and V is TRBV7-8; 15 bases match TRBD2. CDR3 length: 22 amino acids. Germline V gene data show CDR1 as SGHVS and CDR2 as FQNEAQ. Unmatched junction bases numbered 16, after V lost 4 bases and J lost 1 base.

This chain joins TRBV11-1 and TRBJ2-1; tentatively, D is TRBD1 (7 bases). The CDR3 runs 15 residues. The germline V gene encodes CDR1 SGHAT and CDR2 FQDESV (reference sequence). V was pared by 7 bases and J by 4 bases, with 17 bases between. CDR3 in amino acids: CASKIAGQTYNEQFF. CDR3 bases: TGTGCCAGCAAAATTGCGGGACAGACTTACAATGAGCAGTTCTTC. Variable domain in full (rest from reference TRBV11-1 and TRBJ2-1): EAEVAQSPRYKITEKSQAVAFWCDPISGHATLYWYRQILGQGPELLVQFQDESVVDDSQLPKDRFSAERLKGVDSTLKIQPAELGDSAMYLCASKIAGQTYNEQFFGPGTRLTVL.

This clone was seen only once. The rearrangement uses TRBV5-4 and TRBJ2-7; 10 bases line up with TRBD2. The CDR3 is made up of 18 amino acids. V lost 4 bases, J lost 6 bases, and 19 bases stayed unmatched. Germline V gives CDR1 SGHNT, CDR2 YYREEE (reference sequence). As DNA, the CDR3 is TGTGCCAGCAGCCGGGTGGCAGGGGAACTAGCGGGGCCCCTCGAGCAGTACTTC. This sequence encodes CASSRVAGELAGPLEQYF.

This chain connects TRBV2 to TRBJ2-1, with D maybe TRBD2 (7 bases). The CDR3 contains 14 residues. Germline V lookup: CDR1 SNHLY, CDR2 FYNNEI. V dropped 3 bases and J dropped 7 bases, with 13 bases sitting between them. The CDR3 bases are TGTGCCAGCAGTGACCCAGGGAGGGGGAATGAGCAGTTCTTC. This codes for CASSDPGRGNEQFF.

The chain employs TRBV28 and TRBJ1-2; D ambiguous. Germline lookup yields CDR1 MDHEN and CDR2 SYDVKM. The V gene lost 6 bases and the J gene lost 4 bases, with 9 bases spanning the gap. The CDR3 runs 12 residues. Here the CDR3 reads CASSIPIYGYTF. CDR3 sequence (DNA): TGTGCCAGCAGCATCCCCATCTATGGCTACACCTTC.

The chain recombines TRBV27 with TRBJ1-2, with 9 positions matching TRBD1. The J segment lost 4 bases and the V segment lost 5 bases, leaving 8 bases of the junction unmatched. Germline V gene lookup returns CDR1 MNHEY and CDR2 SMNVEV (reference sequence). The CDR3 consists of 15 residues. The CDR3, as DNA: TGTGCCAGCAGTCAAGGGACAGGGACATTCTATGGCTACACCTTC. Residues: CASSQGTGTFYGYTF.

This chain uses TRBV7-8 with TRBJ1-5; tentatively, D is TRBD1 (6 bases). V dropped 5 bases and J dropped 8 bases, with 22 bases sitting between them. The CDR3 runs 16 residues. Germline V lookup: CDR1 SGHVS, CDR2 FQNEAQ. The CDR3 region is CASSPPPGELGEPQHF. The CDR3 DNA follows: TGTGCCAGCAGCCCCCCACCAGGGGAACTCGGGGAGCCCCAGCATTTT.

The rearrangement joins TRBV4-3 to TRBJ2-2; TRBD1 agrees at 7 bases. This CDR3 comprises 14 residues. V was clipped by 1 base and J by 6 bases; unmatched bases: 2. Germline V gene data show CDR1 as LGHNA and CDR2 as YSLEER. The CDR3 DNA is TGCGCCAGCAGCCAAGGGCAGGGGGCCGGGGAGCTGTTTTTT. Its protein is CASSQGQGAGELFF.

This chain links TRBV4-1 with TRBJ2-7; tentatively, D is TRBD1 (6 bases). From germline, CDR1 is MGHRA and CDR2 YSYEKL. CDR3 length: 15 amino acids. V was pared by 4 bases and J by 2 bases, with 15 bases between. CDR3 in DNA: TGCGCCAGCAGCCCAACCGGGACACTTACCTACGAGCAGTACTTC. Translated, it gives CASSPTGTLTYEQYF.

The J gene is TRBJ2-1, the V gene TRBV5-1; 9 positions match TRBD2. Germline assignment: CDR1 SGHRS and CDR2 YFSETQ. This CDR3 is built from 15 residues. With 4 bases clipped from V and 4 bases from J, the junction kept 6 bases outside the gene matches. Here the CDR3 DNA reads TGCGCCAGCAGCGTTAGCGGGAGTGATTACAATGAGCAGTTCTTC. Translation gives CASSVSGSDYNEQFF.

The chain couples TRBV14 to TRBJ2-3, with D perhaps matching TRBD2 (5 bases). Germline V gene sequence: CDR1 SGHDN, CDR2 FVKESK. Trimming cost V 0 bases and J 0 bases, with 13 bases left between them. The CDR3 has 17 residues. The CDR3 reads CASSQEAAGISTDTQYF. The CDR3 DNA is TGTGCCAGCAGCCAAGAAGCGGCTGGGATCAGCACAGATACGCAGTATTTT.

The rearrangement uses TRBV6-1 and TRBJ2-6, with TRBD2 matching over 7 bases. The V gene's germline CDR1 is MNHNS and CDR2 SASEGT. The CDR3 has 16 residues. Germline trimming cut 4 bases from V and 1 base from J; bases unmatched to any gene: 4. CDR3 DNA sequence: TGTGCCAGCAGTGCACCCGGGGGGTCTGGGGCCAACGTCCTGACTTTC. It codes for CASSAPGGSGANVLTF.